Below are 5 T cell receptor beta chains sequenced from a single sample in a study of PD-L1 blockade in urothelial cancer. This table comes from immunoSEQ multiplex PCR, and its TCRdb copy is limited to in-frame clones, with some not included. This sample has about 43,000 clones; 83% occur once, and the top ten carry around 15%. Noted time point: peripheral blood 6 weeks after treatment start. Sequencing was performed on PBMCs, taken around atezolizumab (anti-PD-L1) treatment. The receptors were sampled from a man aged 55 to 70 with urothelial cancer.

This chain joins TRBV7-9 and TRBJ2-2; D remains unclear. The V and J ends lost 5 bases and 7 bases respectively, with 11 bases between them. Germline V CDR1 and CDR2: SEHNR, FQNEAQ (reference sequence). The CDR3 sequence is 13 residues long. CDR3 sequence reads: CASSRGLGGELFF. The CDR3 region has the DNA TGTGCCAGCAGCCGCGGATTGGGCGGGGAGCTGTTTTTT.

This chain connects TRBV19 to TRBJ2-3; possibly TRBD2 for D (6 bases). This CDR3 has 21 amino acids. The V end lost 3 bases, the J end lost 3 bases, and 31 bases lay between the germline ends. The germline gives CDR1 LNHDA, CDR2 SQIVND (reference sequence). CDR3 sequence: CASSILFVSRGEVFRTDTQYF. CDR3 DNA: TGTGCCAGTAGTATTTTGTTTGTTAGCCGTGGGGAGGTATTTCGGACAGATACGCAGTATTTT.

The chain combines TRBV2 with TRBJ1-2; 8 bases line up with TRBD1. The CDR3 has 15 amino acids. CDR1 and CDR2 (germline): SNHLY, FYNNEI. The V gene end was trimmed by 6 bases and the J gene end by 2 bases; junction bases not matched to a gene: 8. This chain's CDR3 is CASRDRTGQNYGYTF. The CDR3, as DNA: TGTGCCAGCAGGGACCGGACAGGGCAGAACTATGGCTACACCTTC.

The chain is built from TRBV6-1 and TRBJ2-3, with 13 bases identical to TRBD2. The junction had 7 bases not matched to a gene; V was cut back by 5 bases and J by 14 bases. This CDR3 has 13 residues. Germline lookup yields CDR1 MNHNS and CDR2 SASEGT. The CDR3 DNA follows: TGTGCCAGCAGTTTGGGACTAGCGGGGACGGGGTATTTT. It translates to CASSLGLAGTGYF.

CDR3 sequence (DNA): TGTGCCATAGGACAGGGCCTGGGCTATGGCTACACCTTC. Translation: CAIGQGLGYGYTF. The chain has TRBV10-3 and TRBJ1-2, with 8 bases fitting TRBD1. The junction had 7 bases not matched to a gene; V was cut back by 9 bases and J by 4 bases. The germline V gene encodes CDR1 ENHRY and CDR2 SYGVKD. The CDR3 runs to 13 residues.